This note documents a single T cell receptor (beta chain) sequence. The data derive from a study of T-cell reconstitution after alpha-beta-depleted transplantation in children. V lost 4 bases to trimming and J lost 8 bases; unmatched junction nucleotides: 11. There are 14 residues in the CDR3. The germline V gene has CDR1 SQVTM and CDR2 ANQGSEA. This sample's TCRbeta library carried unique molecular identifier barcodes. Using its own MiXCR run on the PCR reads, TCRdb lists one record per CDR3 protein. The sample includes more than 450,000 distinct CDR3 sequences, about 16% seen only once; the top ten take roughly 3.3%.

The sequence was obtained from a human donor who donated a stem cell graft to a child with acute lymphoblastic leukemia. The chain couples TRBV29-1 to TRBJ1-5; 7 bases are a match to TRBD1. The specimen was PBMCs from the stem cell graft donor, collected from the stem cell graft. CDR3 sequence reads: CSVGQGTVGEPQHF. The CDR3 DNA sequence: TGCAGCGTTGGACAGGGAACGGTGGGTGAGCCCCAGCATTTT.